This record looks at one T cell receptor beta chain sequence and its context. Its antigen is as yet unknown. Every subset's genomic DNA went evenly onto several immunoSEQ plates. Assay used: immunoSEQ multiplex PCR; TCRdb lists only in-frame clones, some missing. The data contain some 1,900,000 clones, about 95% of them singletons. This sample was included in a study of shared clonotypes between healthy human individuals. Study as a whole: Per donor, three plates held CD4 naive cells, three held CD4 memory, two held CD8 naive and one held CD8 memory.

Findings and limits, study-wide: Generally, estimated richness proved larger in naive subsets than it did in memory subsets. When compared with the clonotypes that were shared by all four sorted-subset donors, the non-shared clonotypes turned out to have lower generation probabilities.

The CDR3 is 14 residues long. Germline V gene sequence: CDR1 MNHEY, CDR2 SVGAGI. V lost 5 bases and J 10 bases, leaving 18 bases between the germline ends. Cells designated naive CD8 were CD45RO-negative and were positively selected for CCR7, with terminally differentiated effector memory CD45RA+ cells excluded. This TCR was sampled from a man younger than 30 in good health. The chain has TRBV6-5 and TRBJ2-1; D is unresolved. Input material: naive CD8+ T cells sorted from blood. CDR3 amino acids: CASSDPWVGKEQFF. The CDR3 coding sequence is TGTGCCAGCAGTGACCCCTGGGTGGGCAAAGAGCAGTTCTTC.